Below are 9 T cell receptor beta chains sequenced from a single sample in a study of spatial heterogeneity in lung cancer. Documented time point: sample taken at primary tumor resection. One entry per CDR3 protein, called by TCRdb with MiXCR from the 5' RACE reads. Here the sample spans about 38,000 distinct CDR3 sequences, around 7.2% being singletons. The specimen comprised PBMCs, sampled at surgery. These receptors were taken from a male donor with early-stage non-small cell lung cancer.

This clonotype was counted a few times. The chain is built from TRBV4-2 and TRBJ2-3, with TRBD2 matching 8 bases. The CDR3 sequence is 17 residues long. Unmatched junction bases numbered 10, after V lost 0 bases and J lost 5 bases. CDR1 and CDR2 from the germline V gene are LGHNA and YNFKEQ. CDR3 DNA sequence: TGTGCCAGCAGCCAAGAGAACACGCGGGGGGCTAAAGATACGCAGTATTTT. Its translation: CASSQENTRGAKDTQYF.

The chain couples TRBV7-2 to TRBJ1-4; D not certain. Germline V lookup: CDR1 SGHTA, CDR2 FQGNSA. Trimming took off 1 base at V and 8 bases at J, with 11 bases between the two ends. The CDR3 length is 14 residues. In DNA form, the CDR3 reads TGTGCCAGCAGCTTAGGACTGGGGTTCGAAAAACTGTTTTTT. It specifies CASSLGLGFEKLFF.

This clonotype appeared many times. The V and J genes are TRBV18 and TRBJ1-1; tentative D call: TRBD1 (5 bases). Looked up from germline, CDR1 is KGHSH and CDR2 is LQKENI. This CDR3 has 15 amino acids. Trimming pared 3 bases from V and 1 base from J, leaving 12 bases between. CDR3 residues: CASSPSKQENTEAFF. DNA of the CDR3: TGTGCCAGCTCACCCTCGAAACAGGAGAACACTGAAGCTTTCTTT.

This clonotype was counted at least ten times. V usage is TRBV4-2 and J usage is TRBJ2-4; D call uncertain. The germline gives CDR1 LGHNA, CDR2 YNFKEQ. The CDR3 covers 15 residues. Trimming cost V 6 bases and J 0 bases, with 12 bases left between them. The CDR3 nucleotides read TGTGCCAGCAGTCCTGTCCCCTCAGCCAAAAACATTCAGTACTTC. Encoded protein: CASSPVPSAKNIQYF.

The table lists this clonotype with many counts. The chain combines TRBV20-1 with TRBJ2-1, with 16 bases identical to TRBD2. There are 18 residues in the CDR3. V lost 3 bases to trimming and J lost 0 bases; unmatched junction nucleotides: 5. CDR1 and CDR2 (germline): DFQATT, SNEGSKA (reference sequence). The CDR3 DNA is TGCAGTGCTAGGGGACTAGCGGGGGGGAAGAGCTCCTACAATGAGCAGTTCTTC. This encodes CSARGLAGGKSSYNEQFF.

The sample holds a few counts of this clonotype. V gene TRBV5-6 combines with J gene TRBJ1-1; D is uncertain. This CDR3 comprises 13 residues. Looked up from germline, CDR1 is SGHDT and CDR2 is YYEEEE. Deletions cut 0 bases from V and 3 bases from J, with 6 bases between. CDR3: CASSLGRDTEAFF. Here the CDR3 DNA reads TGTGCCAGCAGCTTGGGTAGGGACACTGAAGCTTTCTTT.

This clonotype was observed a few times. This chain joins TRBV12-3 or TRBV12-4 and TRBJ1-2, with 9 bases aligning to TRBD1. CDR3 size: 13 residues. The J segment lost 2 bases and the V segment lost 6 bases, leaving 1 base of the junction unmatched. The CDR3 DNA sequence: TGTGCCAGCAGCACAGGGGGCAACTATGGCTACACCTTC. Translating it yields CASSTGGNYGYTF.

Concerning this clonotype: Possible read error: a much larger clone is one base away. V gene TRBV6-5 combines with J gene TRBJ2-1; D is perhaps TRBD1 (7 bases). The germline V gene has CDR1 MNHEY and CDR2 SVGAGI. The CDR3 has 15 residues. The CDR3 is CASSHHRGGYIEQFF. In DNA form, the CDR3 reads TGTGCCAGCAGCCACCACAGGGGAGGCTACATTGAGCAGTTCTTC.

There are a few counts of this clonotype. V is TRBV20-1 and J is TRBJ2-3, with 11 bases identical to TRBD2. From germline, CDR1 is DFQATT and CDR2 SNEGSKA (reference sequence). After removal of 4 bases from V and 5 bases from J, the junction contained 5 bases not matched to a gene. There are 14 residues in the CDR3. The CDR3 DNA is TGCAGTGCTATTATAGCGGGAGGGAGAGATACGCAGTATTTT. The encoded protein is CSAIIAGGRDTQYF.